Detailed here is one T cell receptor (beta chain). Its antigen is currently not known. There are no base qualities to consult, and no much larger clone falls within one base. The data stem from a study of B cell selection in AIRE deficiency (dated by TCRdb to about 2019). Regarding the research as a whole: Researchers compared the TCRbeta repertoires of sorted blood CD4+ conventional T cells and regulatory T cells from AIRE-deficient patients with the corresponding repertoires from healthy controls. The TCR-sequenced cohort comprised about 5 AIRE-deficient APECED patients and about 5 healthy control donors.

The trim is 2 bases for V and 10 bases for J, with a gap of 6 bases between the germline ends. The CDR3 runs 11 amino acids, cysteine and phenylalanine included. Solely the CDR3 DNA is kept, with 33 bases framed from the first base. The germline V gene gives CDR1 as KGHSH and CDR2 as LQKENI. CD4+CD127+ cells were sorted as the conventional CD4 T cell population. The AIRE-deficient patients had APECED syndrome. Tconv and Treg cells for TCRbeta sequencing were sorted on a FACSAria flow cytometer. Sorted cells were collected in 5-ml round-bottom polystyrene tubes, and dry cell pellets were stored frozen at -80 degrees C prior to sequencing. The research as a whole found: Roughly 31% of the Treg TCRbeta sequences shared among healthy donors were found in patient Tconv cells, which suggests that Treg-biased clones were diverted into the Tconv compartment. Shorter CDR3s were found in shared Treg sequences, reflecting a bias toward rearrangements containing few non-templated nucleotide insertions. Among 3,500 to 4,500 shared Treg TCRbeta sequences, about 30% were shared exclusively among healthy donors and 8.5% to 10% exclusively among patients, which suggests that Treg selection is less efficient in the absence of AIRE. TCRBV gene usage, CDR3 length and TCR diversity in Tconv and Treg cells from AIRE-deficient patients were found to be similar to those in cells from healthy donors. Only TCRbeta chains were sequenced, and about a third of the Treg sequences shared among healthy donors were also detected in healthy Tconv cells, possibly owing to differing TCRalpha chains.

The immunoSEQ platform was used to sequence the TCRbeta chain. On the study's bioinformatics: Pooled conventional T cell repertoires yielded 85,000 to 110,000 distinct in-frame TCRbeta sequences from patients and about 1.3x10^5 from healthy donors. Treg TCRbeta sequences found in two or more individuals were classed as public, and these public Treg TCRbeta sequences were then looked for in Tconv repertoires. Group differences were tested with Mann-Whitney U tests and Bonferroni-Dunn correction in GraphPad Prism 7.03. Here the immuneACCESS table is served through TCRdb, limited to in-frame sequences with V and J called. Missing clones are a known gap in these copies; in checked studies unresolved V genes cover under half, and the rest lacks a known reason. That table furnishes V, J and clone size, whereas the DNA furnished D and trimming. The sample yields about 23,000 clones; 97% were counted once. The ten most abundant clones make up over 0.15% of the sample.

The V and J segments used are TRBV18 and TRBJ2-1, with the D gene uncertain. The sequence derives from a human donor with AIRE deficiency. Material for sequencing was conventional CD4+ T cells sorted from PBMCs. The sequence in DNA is TGTGCCAGCTCACCAATGGGAGAGCAGTTCTTC. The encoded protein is CASSPMGEQFF.